Here is one TCR beta chain with its context. This clone was counted once. The clone's antigen remains unknown. Base qualities are not at hand, and no much larger clone is one base apart. This sample was taken from a study of OX40 agonist ivuxolimab in advanced cancers. Broadly, across the study: Ivuxolimab was a fully human IgG2 agonistic monoclonal antibody targeting the costimulatory receptor OX40 (CD134). Partial responses were achieved by three dose-escalation patients, of whom one had hepatocellular carcinoma and two had cutaneous melanoma. The purpose of peripheral TCRbeta sequencing was to test whether ivuxolimab changed TCR sequence diversity and led to clonal T-cell expansion. Intravenous ivuxolimab was administered to patients every 2 weeks at six dose levels: 0.01, 0.1, 0.3, 1.5, 3 and 10 mg/kg. Prior anti-PD-1, anti-PD-L1 or anti-CTLA-4 therapy was permitted, and 30% to 50% of dose-escalation patients had received checkpoint inhibitors. In the dose-escalation cohort, approximately 80% of patients were male, and the mean age was 60 years with a range of about 20 to 90. The monotherapy dose-escalation portion (N ≈ 50 patients) of the phase I ivuxolimab trial is reported in the paper. Of the approximately 50 dose-escalation patients, hepatocellular carcinoma was present in approximately 20, melanoma in roughly 15, renal cell carcinoma in 9 and head and neck cancer in 9.

Overall results and qualifications from the work: Low levels of normalized T-cell clonal expansion were also shown by some nonresponding patients. Which antigens the clonally expanded peripheral T cells were specific for was not determined. After ivuxolimab, expanded clones were on average more numerous among CD8+ T cells than among CD4+ T cells. In the 0.1-3.0 mg/kg groups, partial responders were among the patients with the lowest normalized peripheral clonal expansion, particularly in CD8+ T cells. At doses of 0.1 to 3.0 mg/kg, clonal expansion of both CD4+ and CD8+ T cells in blood was seen between baseline and week 6.

The trial excluded patients who had a history of autoimmune disease or who were on systemic immunosuppression. In every dose cohort, peripheral blood was drawn for TCR sequencing at baseline, cycle 4 day 1, and cycle 7 day 1. The samples were taken from a phase I, first-in-human, multicenter, open-label dose-escalation trial of ivuxolimab. Adults with locally advanced or metastatic melanoma, renal cell carcinoma, hepatocellular carcinoma or head and neck squamous cell carcinoma were enrolled in the trial. Before TCR sequencing, CD4+ and CD8+ T cells were separately sorted from peripheral blood. To sequence the TCRbeta CDR3 region, genomic DNA was isolated from the sorted cells. The immunoSEQ Assay was used for sequencing of TCRbeta CDR3 regions. The source is immuneACCESS, and TCRdb retained only in-frame sequences with V and J called. Part of the clones is not carried over; for the studies checked, unresolved V genes explain less than half of this, and the remainder is unexplained. In all, the sample holds tens of thousands of clones, and approximately 86% of those were seen once. The ten largest clones represent under 3% of the sample.

At the junction V is shortened by 2 bases and J by 0 bases, with 7 bases in between. From the cysteine through the phenylalanine, the CDR3 covers 14 amino acids. Just CDR3 DNA is preserved here, 42 bases in frame from base 1. CDR1 and CDR2 (MNHEY, SVGAGI) derive from the germline V gene. This TCR derives from an adult with an advanced solid tumor such as melanoma, head and neck, liver or kidney cancer. The sequencing used CD4+ or CD8+ T cells sorted from blood, collected in a trial of the OX40 agonist ivuxolimab. The sequence is built from TRBV6-5 and TRBJ1-1; matching of 5 bases hints at TRBD1 as the D gene. The CDR3 region: CASSYDSMNTEAFF. The DNA sequence follows: TGTGCCAGCAGTTACGACAGTATGAACACTGAAGCTTTCTTT.